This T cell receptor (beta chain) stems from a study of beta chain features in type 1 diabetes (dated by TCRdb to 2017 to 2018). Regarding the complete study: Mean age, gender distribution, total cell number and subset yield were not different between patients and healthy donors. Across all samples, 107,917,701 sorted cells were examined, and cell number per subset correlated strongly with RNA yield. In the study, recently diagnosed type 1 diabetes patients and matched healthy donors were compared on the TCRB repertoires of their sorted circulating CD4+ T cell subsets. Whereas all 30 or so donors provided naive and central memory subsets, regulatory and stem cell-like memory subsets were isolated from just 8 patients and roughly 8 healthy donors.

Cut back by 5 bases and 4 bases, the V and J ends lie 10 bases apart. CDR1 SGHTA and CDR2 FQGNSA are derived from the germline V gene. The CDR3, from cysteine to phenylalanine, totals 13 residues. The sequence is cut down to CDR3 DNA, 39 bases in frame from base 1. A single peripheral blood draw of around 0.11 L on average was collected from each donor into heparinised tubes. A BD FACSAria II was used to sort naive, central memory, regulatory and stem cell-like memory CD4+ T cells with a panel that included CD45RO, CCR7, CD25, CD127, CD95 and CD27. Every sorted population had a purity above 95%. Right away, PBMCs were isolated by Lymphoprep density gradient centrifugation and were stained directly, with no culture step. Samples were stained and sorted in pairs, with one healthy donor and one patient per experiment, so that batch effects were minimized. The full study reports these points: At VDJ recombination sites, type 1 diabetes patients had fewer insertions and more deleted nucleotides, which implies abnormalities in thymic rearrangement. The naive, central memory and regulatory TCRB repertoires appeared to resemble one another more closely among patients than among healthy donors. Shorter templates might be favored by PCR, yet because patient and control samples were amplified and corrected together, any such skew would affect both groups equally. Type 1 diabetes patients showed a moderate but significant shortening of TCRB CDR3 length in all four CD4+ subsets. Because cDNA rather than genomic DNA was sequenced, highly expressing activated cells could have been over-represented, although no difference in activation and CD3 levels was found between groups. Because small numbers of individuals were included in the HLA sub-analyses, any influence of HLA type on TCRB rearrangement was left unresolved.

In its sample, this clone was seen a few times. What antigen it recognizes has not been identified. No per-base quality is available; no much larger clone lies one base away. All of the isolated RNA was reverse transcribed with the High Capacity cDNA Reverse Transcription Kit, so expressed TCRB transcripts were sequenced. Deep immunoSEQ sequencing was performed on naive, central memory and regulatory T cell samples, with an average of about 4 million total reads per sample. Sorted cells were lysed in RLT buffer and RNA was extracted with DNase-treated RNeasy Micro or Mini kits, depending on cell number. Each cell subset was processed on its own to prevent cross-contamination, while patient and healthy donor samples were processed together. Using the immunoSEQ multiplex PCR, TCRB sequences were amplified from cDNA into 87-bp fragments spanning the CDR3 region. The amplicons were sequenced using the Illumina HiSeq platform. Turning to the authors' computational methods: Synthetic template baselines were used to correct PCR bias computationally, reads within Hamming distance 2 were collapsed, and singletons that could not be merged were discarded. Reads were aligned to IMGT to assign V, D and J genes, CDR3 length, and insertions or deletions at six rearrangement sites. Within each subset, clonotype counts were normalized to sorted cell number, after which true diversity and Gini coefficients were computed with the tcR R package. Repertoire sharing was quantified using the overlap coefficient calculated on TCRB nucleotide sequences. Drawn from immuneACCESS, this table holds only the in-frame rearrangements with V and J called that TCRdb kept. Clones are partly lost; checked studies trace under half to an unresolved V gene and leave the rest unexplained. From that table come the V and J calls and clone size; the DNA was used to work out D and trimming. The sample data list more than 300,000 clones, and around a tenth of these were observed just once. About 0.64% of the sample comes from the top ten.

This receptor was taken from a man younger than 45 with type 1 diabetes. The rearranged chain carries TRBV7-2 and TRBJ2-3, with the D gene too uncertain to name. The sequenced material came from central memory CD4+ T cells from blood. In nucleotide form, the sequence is TGTGCCAGCAGCCCAACAAGGGCAGATACGCAGTATTTT. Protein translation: CASSPTRADTQYF.